This T cell receptor (beta chain) was profiled in a study of T cell responses to AZD1222 COVID-19 vaccine. Libraries were prepared by immunoSEQ multiplex PCR; TCRdb keeps only in-frame clonotypes and omits some of them. The sample includes about 120,000 clones, about 88% seen only once; the top ten take roughly 2.6%. Germline V gene lookup returns CDR1 ENHRY and CDR2 SYGVKD. This CDR3 has 13 amino acids. Trimming cost V 10 bases and J 0 bases, with 10 bases left between them. The chain has TRBV10-3 and TRBJ1-3; D not resolved. Material: peripheral blood, obtained on day 0 of AZD1222 vaccination. The receptor was isolated from an adult in good health. CDR3 sequence: CASVQASGNTIYF. CDR3 nucleotides: TGTGCCAGCGTCCAGGCCTCTGGAAACACCATATATTTT.